Shown below are 15 T cell receptor beta chains from a single sample sequenced in a study of T cells in Graves' hyperthyroidism and ophthalmopathy. Amplification targeted TCR beta CDR3 regions from RNA transcripts. An initial round of RT-PCR targeting the TCR CDR3 relied on the HTBI primer set. Each CDR3 protein is one row after TCRdb ran MiXCR on the multiplex PCR reads. Altogether tens of thousands of distinct CDR3 sequences are present, 49% being singletons, with the ten largest covering roughly 12%. Sequencing was performed on blood. The source of these receptors is a woman aged 25-40 years with Graves' ophthalmopathy.

This clonotype ranks as medium-sized. The V gene is TRBV29-1, the J gene TRBJ1-5; no clear D. This CDR3 comprises 12 residues. Germline assignment: CDR1 SQVTM and CDR2 ANQGSEA. Trimming took off 4 bases at V and 4 bases at J, with 8 bases between the two ends. The CDR3 coding sequence is TGCAGCGTTGCGGGAGCGAATCAGCCCCAGCATTTT. Its protein product is CSVAGANQPQHF.

This clonotype has ten or more counts. The genes are TRBV20-1 and TRBJ2-7; 11 bases are a match to TRBD2. V lost 3 bases, J lost 4 bases, and 11 bases stayed unmatched. The CDR3 extends over 16 amino acids. The germline gives CDR1 DFQATT, CDR2 SNEGSKA (reference sequence). Written as DNA, the CDR3 is TGCAGTGCTAGTTTAGCGGGAGGGAAAGGAAGGTACGAGCAGTACTTC. Translation gives CSASLAGGKGRYEQYF.

This clonotype was detected ten times or more. The chain is built from TRBV7-3 and TRBJ1-1; a possible D gene is TRBD1 (6 bases). The V end lost 2 bases, the J end lost 10 bases, and 14 bases lay between the germline ends. CDR1 and CDR2 (germline): SGHTA, FQGTGA. The CDR3 loop spans 13 amino acids. CDR3 region: CASSLDPGEIAFF. The CDR3 DNA follows: TGTGCCAGCAGCTTAGACCCAGGGGAAATAGCTTTCTTT.

The sample holds one count of this clonotype. The chain links TRBV29-1 to TRBJ2-7; no reliable D call. From germline, CDR1 is SQVTM and CDR2 ANQGSEA. This CDR3 comprises 15 residues. Trimming cost V 6 bases and J 6 bases, with 24 bases left between them. The CDR3 region has the DNA TGCAGCGTGCCAGCAGTGACGGACCCCAGAGGCGAGCAGTACTTC. This translates into CSVPAVTDPRGEQYF.

The rearrangement joins TRBV20-1 to TRBJ2-3; D not resolved. Judging by the DNA end, TRBJ1-5 fits better; the J call may be wrong. Germline CDR1 is DFQATT and CDR2 is SNEGSKA (reference sequence). There are 16 residues in the CDR3. This chain's CDR3 is CSARLQLAEFTDTQHF. CDR3 DNA sequence: TGCAGTGCCAGACTCCAGCTAGCGGAATTCACAGATACGCAGCATTTT.

This clonotype was seen just once. In this CDR3 the conserved last residue, phenylalanine or tryptophan, is missing, so a read error is likely. The chain carries TRBV2 and TRBJ1-1; D gene unclear. CDR1 is SNHLY and CDR2 is FYNNEI in the germline V gene. CDR3 length equals 13 residues. The CDR3 region is CASSVIMNTEAFC. The CDR3 nucleotides read TGTGCCAGCAGCGTAATCATGAACACTGAGGCTTTCTGT.

This clonotype has a count of ten or more. The chain carries TRBV28 and TRBJ2-5; 13 bases agree with TRBD2. Trimming took 2 bases from V and 3 from J; bases not matched to a gene: 6. CDR3 length equals 17 residues. Germline CDR1 and CDR2: MDHEN and SYDVKM. Written as DNA, the CDR3 is TGTGCCAGCAGTTTACCGACTAGCGGGAGGCAAGAAGAGACCCAGTACTTC. Translated, it gives CASSLPTSGRQEETQYF.

This clonotype showed up many times. The rearrangement joins TRBV11-2 to TRBJ2-7, with a possible D match to TRBD1 (6 bases). The CDR3 runs to 18 residues. Germline values: CDR1 SGHAT, CDR2 FQNNGV. V lost 3 bases and J 3 bases, leaving 24 bases between the germline ends. The CDR3 region is CASSFSGESSRVRYEQYF. CDR3 bases: TGTGCCAGCAGCTTCTCAGGGGAGTCTTCGAGGGTCCGCTACGAGCAGTACTTC.

In the case of this clonotype: A much more abundant neighbour one base away suggests this may be a read error. The chain employs TRBV28 and TRBJ2-7; D unresolved. The CDR3 has 14 amino acids. Trimming shortened V by 8 bases and J by 5 bases, and 19 bases separated the two germline ends. Germline V gene data show CDR1 as MDHEN and CDR2 as SYDVKM. The CDR3 is CASRTGGSVNEQYF. CDR3 DNA: TGTGCCAGCCGAACGGGTGGCAGCGTTAACGAGCAGTACTTC.

CDR3 residues: CASGDSTNTEAFF. The DNA for the CDR3 is TGTGCCAGTGGGGACAGTACGAACACTGAAGCTTTCTTT. The J gene is TRBJ1-1, the V gene TRBV6-2 or TRBV6-3, with 7 nucleotides matching TRBD1. J was trimmed by 1 base and V by 9 bases; bases with no gene match: 5. This CDR3 is built from 13 residues. Germline V gives CDR1 MNHEY, CDR2 SVGEGT.

The table lists this clonotype with many counts. The V gene is TRBV20-1, the J gene TRBJ2-1; 13 bases line up with TRBD2. Looked up from germline, CDR1 is DFQATT and CDR2 is SNEGSKA (reference sequence). The CDR3 totals 16 residues. Trimming took 7 bases from V and 4 from J; bases not matched to a gene: 10. This CDR3 reads CSGRLAGGKMYNEQFF. In nucleotides, the CDR3 is TGCAGTGGCAGACTAGCGGGAGGCAAAATGTACAATGAGCAGTTCTTC.

The table lists this clonotype with many counts. V is TRBV6-4 and J is TRBJ2-1, with D perhaps matching TRBD2 (8 bases). CDR3 size: 16 residues. The germline CDR1 and CDR2 sequences are MRHNA and SNTAGT. V lost 4 bases and J lost 8, with 21 bases in between. CDR3 in DNA: TGTGCCAGCAGTGTCCGCAGCGGGGGAGGGGGCGATGAGCAGTTCTTC. Amino acids: CASSVRSGGGGDEQFF.

A word on this clonotype: Given the absence of the conserved phenylalanine or tryptophan at the CDR3 end, a read error is likely. The limits of the CDR3 on the DNA are not certain, so only TCRdb's listed CDR3 is given. The CDR3 sequence: CSANSGLRGNEQFV. The chain couples TRBV20-1 to TRBJ2-2; TRBD2 is the table's D call and was not checked against the DNA. CDR1 DFQATT and CDR2 SNEGSKA come from the germline V gene (reference sequence). The CDR3 has 14 residues if both end residues are counted.

This sequence joins TRBV24-1 and TRBJ1-2; D might be TRBD1 (5 bases). The CDR3 has 13 amino acids. V gave up 5 bases and J gave up 2 bases, with 8 bases separating them. Germline CDR1 reads KGHDR; CDR2 reads SFDVKD. The chain's CDR3 is CATSVGGNYGYTF. For the CDR3, the DNA is TGTGCCACCAGTGTCGGGGGGAACTATGGCTACACCTTC.

V is TRBV10-2 and J is TRBJ2-3, with D possibly TRBD2 on 6 matching bases. There are 13 residues in the CDR3. Germline V lookup: CDR1 WSHSY, CDR2 SAAADI. V was shortened by 6 bases and J by 1 base, with 8 bases between the two germline ends. The CDR3 spells CASRSGGTDTQYF. The CDR3 DNA reads as TGCGCCAGCAGATCGGGGGGCACAGATACGCAGTATTTT.